The 14 T cell receptor beta chains listed next were all sequenced from one sample in a study of blood T cell repertoires in COVID-19. The protocol was immunoSEQ multiplex PCR, while the TCRdb copy is restricted to in-frame clones and leaves out a portion. The table includes approximately 140,000 clones, under 90% detected once. The sequenced material came from peripheral blood. These receptors were obtained from a human donor in a cohort sampled during active COVID-19.

The V gene is TRBV2, the J gene TRBJ2-2, with 16 bases fitting TRBD2. Germline V CDR1 and CDR2: SNHLY, FYNNEI. The trim removed 6 bases at V and 7 bases at J, leaving 8 bases unmatched. The CDR3 runs 17 residues. The CDR3 region has the DNA TGTGCCAGCAGCCGGGGACTAGCGGGGGGGAAGAGCGGGGAGCTGTTTTTT. Protein sequence: CASSRGLAGGKSGELFF.

This clone occurred once. The chain has TRBV27 and TRBJ2-7; 14 bases agree with TRBD2. V was clipped by 6 bases and J by 2 bases; unmatched bases: 9. The CDR3 is made up of 17 amino acids. The V gene's germline CDR1 is MNHEY and CDR2 SMNVEV (reference sequence). CDR3 sequence: CASSPSLGLAGAYEQYF. In nucleotides, the CDR3 is TGTGCCAGCAGCCCGTCTCTGGGACTAGCGGGGGCCTACGAGCAGTACTTC.

V gene TRBV6-1 combines with J gene TRBJ1-5, with TRBD1 matching over 12 bases. The CDR3 sequence is 15 residues long. The germline CDR1 and CDR2 sequences are MNHNS and SASEGT. V lost 3 bases and J lost 8; bases outside the gene matches: 5. As DNA, the CDR3 is TGTGCCAGCAGTGACAGGGACAGGGGGCCGGAGCCCCAGCATTTT. The encoded protein is CASSDRDRGPEPQHF.

This rearrangement joins TRBV19 to TRBJ2-7, with 8 bases lining up with TRBD2. This CDR3 region has 15 residues. In germline, CDR1 is LNHDA, CDR2 SQIVND (reference sequence). Trimming removed 6 bases from V and 7 bases from J; junction bases left unmatched: 14. The CDR3 here is CASSRSSGALREQYF. The CDR3 region has the DNA TGTGCCAGTAGCCGGAGTAGCGGGGCCCTTAGAGAGCAGTACTTC.

The gene calls are TRBV18 and TRBJ2-3; possibly TRBD2 for D (5 bases). Germline assignment: CDR1 KGHSH and CDR2 LQKENI. This CDR3 is built from 14 residues. V gave up 3 bases and J gave up 2 bases, with 9 bases separating them. The CDR3 sequence: CASSPGSNTDTQYF. The CDR3 DNA reads as TGTGCCAGCTCACCGGGGAGCAACACAGATACGCAGTATTTT.

The chain uses TRBV5-4 and TRBJ1-1; the match to TRBD1 covers 7 bases. The junction had 3 bases not matched to a gene; V was cut back by 1 base and J by 0 bases. The CDR3 sequence is 15 residues long. CDR1 and CDR2 from the germline V gene are SGHNT and YYREEE (reference sequence). CDR3 in DNA: TGTGCCAGCAGCTTGCCGGGACAGATGAACACTGAAGCTTTCTTT. It specifies CASSLPGQMNTEAFF.

V and J are TRBV7-6 and TRBJ1-3, with D unresolved. Germline-derived CDR1 and CDR2 are SGHVS and FNYEAQ. CDR3 length: 14 amino acids. With 0 bases removed from V and 0 bases from J, the gap between germline ends came to 3 bases. CDR3 protein: CASSLASSGNTIYF. CDR3 nucleotides: TGTGCCAGCAGCTTAGCCAGCTCTGGAAACACCATATATTTT.

The rearrangement links TRBV19 to TRBJ1-1; no definite D call. Germline-derived CDR1 and CDR2 are LNHDA and SQIVND (reference sequence). This CDR3 has 12 residues. Trimming left V 8 bases short and J 5 bases short, with 12 bases between. The CDR3 sequence: CASDRGRTEAFF. The CDR3 DNA is TGTGCCAGTGATCGGGGTAGGACTGAAGCTTTCTTT. The entire variable domain, with the rest obtained from reference TRBV19 and TRBJ1-1, is as follows: DGGITQSPKYLFRKEGQNVTLSCEQNLNHDAMYWYRQDPGQGLRLIYYSQIVNDFQKGDIAEGYSVSREKKESFPLTVTSAQKNPTAFYLCASDRGRTEAFFGQGTRLTVV.

The chain has TRBV9 and TRBJ2-3; 8 nucleotides match TRBD2. CDR3 length: 14 amino acids. The trim removed 0 bases at V and 5 bases at J, leaving 2 bases unmatched. Germline CDR1 SGDLS, CDR2 YYNGEE. The DNA for the CDR3 is TGTGCCAGCAGCGTAGTCGGGGGGGAAGATACGCAGTATTTT. Its protein is CASSVVGGEDTQYF.

This clone appeared a single time. A junction end diverges from the germline sequence, so it may reflect a read error. The rearrangement joins TRBV7-7 to TRBJ1-2, with D tentatively TRBD1 (6 bases). The CDR3 runs to 13 residues. Germline V CDR1 and CDR2: SSHAT, FNYEAQ (reference sequence). The DNA of the CDR3 is TGTGCTAGCAGCTTTCAGGGGAACTATGGCTACACCTTC. Translated, it gives CASSFQGNYGYTF. The complete variable domain, with remaining parts taken from reference TRBV7-7 and TRBJ1-2, reads GAGVSQSPRYKVTKRGQDVTLRCDPISSHATLYWYQQALGQGPEFLTYFNYEAQPDKSGLPSDRFSAERPEGSISTLTIQRTEQRDSAMYRCASSFQGNYGYTFGSGTRLTVV.

The chain combines TRBV5-4 with TRBJ2-7; the match to TRBD1 covers 10 bases. After removal of 4 bases from V and 3 bases from J, the junction contained 4 bases not matched to a gene. The germline CDR1 and CDR2 sequences are SGHNT and YYREEE (reference sequence). This CDR3 is built from 14 residues. The CDR3 nucleotides read TGTGCCAGCAGCCCGGACAGGGGGAGCTACGAGCAGTACTTC. Translated: CASSPDRGSYEQYF.

This clone was observed once. This sequence joins TRBV10-3 and TRBJ1-5; D is unclear. CDR1 ENHRY and CDR2 SYGVKD come from the germline V gene. This CDR3 has 14 residues. V lost 5 bases and J 3 bases, leaving 11 bases between the germline ends. The CDR3 protein is CAISRGATNQPQHF. The CDR3 DNA reads TGTGCCATCAGTCGAGGAGCCACCAATCAGCCCCAGCATTTT.

The chain uses TRBV7-3 and TRBJ2-4, with 12 bases identical to TRBD1. The germline CDR1 and CDR2 sequences are SGHTA and FQGTGA. The CDR3 length is 17 residues. Trimming cost V 2 bases and J 4 bases; bases outside gene matches: 6. The CDR3 reads CASSLGTGGIFKNIQYF. CDR3 in DNA: TGTGCCAGCAGCTTAGGGACAGGGGGCATATTTAAAAACATTCAGTACTTC.

The chain couples TRBV7-3 to TRBJ1-1, with TRBD1 identical over 7 bases. With 6 bases clipped from V and 3 bases from J, the junction kept 7 bases outside the gene matches. Germline lookup yields CDR1 SGHTA and CDR2 FQGTGA. CDR3 length equals 14 residues. CDR3 protein: CASRGDRLDTEAFF. CDR3 nucleotides: TGTGCCAGCAGGGGGGACAGACTGGACACTGAAGCTTTCTTT.